Listed here is a single T cell receptor beta chain. Germline CDR1 and CDR2: SGHTA and FQGNSA. This CDR3 comprises 12 residues. Losses at the gene ends were 4 bases for V and 4 bases for J; bases not matched to a gene: 0. The data were taken from a study of blood T cell repertoires in COVID-19. For the study at large: The study drew acute and convalescent COVID-19 samples from the United States, Italy and Spain. Sources were T cells, B-cell-depleted T cells, or PBMCs; the material itself was cDNA or gDNA.

Original data processing: Amplification of reference gene primers provided the estimated nucleated cell counts. The method was immunoSEQ multiplex PCR; TCRdb's version includes in-frame clones alone and lacks a portion of them. V, J and clone size were drawn from that table, and D and trimming were deduced from the DNA. The data show over 85,000 clones, around four fifths seen once. This chain connects TRBV7-2 to TRBJ1-2, with TRBD1 matching 7 bases. This receptor was identified in a man aged 45-60 years with acute or convalescent COVID-19. The sequencing sample was made of peripheral blood. CDR3 loop: CASSWDSYGYTF. The CDR3, as DNA: TGTGCCAGCAGCTGGGACAGCTATGGCTACACCTTC. The variable domain in full, completed from reference TRBV7-2 and TRBJ1-2, reads GAGVSQSPSNKVTEKGKDVELRCDPISGHTALYWYRQSLGQGLEFLIYFQGNSAPDKSGLPSDRFSAERTGGSVSTLTIQRTQQEDSAVYLCASSWDSYGYTFGSGTRLTVV.